A single sample is the source of the 14 T cell receptor beta chains below, sequenced in a study of cytomegalovirus exposure and HLA in healthy donors. In the PCR, 60 Vbeta and 13 Jbeta primers were used. Profiling relied on immunoSEQ multiplex PCR, and the TCRdb table lists in-frame clones only, not all of them. This table has some 220,000 clones, around four fifths appearing once. Specimen: PBMCs. These receptors were taken from a boy younger than 18 in good health and CMV-seronegative.

The gene calls are TRBV11-3 and TRBJ2-7, with D tentatively TRBD1 (6 bases). This CDR3 is 12 amino acids long. The germline gives CDR1 SGHNT, CDR2 YENEEA. Deletions cut 6 bases from V and 3 bases from J, with 9 bases between. The CDR3 DNA follows: TGTGCCAGCAGAGAGGGGGTCTACGAGCAGTACTTC. It yields the protein CASREGVYEQYF.

The chain employs TRBV4-2 and TRBJ2-7, with 15 positions matching TRBD2. CDR1 is LGHNA, CDR2 YNFKEQ, per germline. The ends lost 2 bases at V and 3 bases at J; junction bases unmatched: 5. This CDR3 comprises 17 residues. The CDR3 loop reads CASSQPRTSGGVYEQYF. The DNA of the CDR3 is TGTGCCAGCAGCCAACCGAGGACTAGCGGGGGGGTCTACGAGCAGTACTTC.

The chain has TRBV11-2 and TRBJ2-6, with TRBD2 identical over 8 bases. Trimming removed 3 bases from V and 1 base from J; junction bases left unmatched: 11. The CDR3 has 19 residues. CDR1 and CDR2 from the germline V gene are SGHAT and FQNNGV. The CDR3 protein is CASSLSRGGLRSGANVLTF. DNA for the CDR3: TGTGCCAGCAGCTTGTCTCGGGGGGGGCTACGATCTGGGGCCAACGTCCTGACTTTC.

The gene calls are TRBV5-6 and TRBJ1-5, with 9 bases identical to TRBD1. Germline CDR1 reads SGHDT; CDR2 reads YYEEEE. This CDR3 is built from 17 residues. After removal of 4 bases from V and 2 bases from J, the junction contained 10 bases not matched to a gene. The CDR3: CASSMGQGRGGNQPQHF. The CDR3 DNA reads TGTGCCAGCAGCATGGGACAGGGCAGAGGAGGCAATCAGCCCCAGCATTTT.

CDR3 nucleotides: TGTGCCAGCAGTAGGTCTAGCGGAGGGGGTGCCCAGTACTTC. It is translated as CASSRSSGGGAQYF. The chain joins TRBV6-5 to TRBJ2-5; D possibly corresponds to TRBD2 (7 bases). Per the germline V gene, CDR1 is MNHEY and CDR2 is SVGAGI. V lost 5 bases to trimming and J lost 9 bases, with 19 bases between them. CDR3 length: 14 amino acids.

V is TRBV29-1 and J is TRBJ2-1, with TRBD2 as a possible D gene (6 bases). Trimming shortened V by 4 bases and J by 13 bases, and 11 bases separated the two germline ends. The CDR3 is made up of 10 amino acids. CDR1 and CDR2 from the germline V gene are SQVTM and ANQGSEA. CDR3 bases: TGCAGCGTTGGGGGGGACTTTCAGTTCTTC. This translates into CSVGGDFQFF.

V usage is TRBV10-3 and J usage is TRBJ1-1; D perhaps matches TRBD1 (6 bases). CDR1 is ENHRY and CDR2 is SYGVKD in the germline V gene. This CDR3 is 15 amino acids long. V was pared by 7 bases and J by 6 bases, with 21 bases between. The CDR3 DNA sequence: TGTGCCATCACCTTCCACAAACAGGGTATCGCTGAAGCTTTCTTT. Translated, it gives CAITFHKQGIAEAFF.

Details on this clone: Different DNA sequences within this sample yield the same CDR3. The chain is built from TRBV27 and TRBJ2-3; 7 bases line up with TRBD1. This CDR3 region has 14 residues. Germline trimming cut 5 bases from V and 1 base from J; bases unmatched to any gene: 3. CDR1 MNHEY and CDR2 SMNVEV come from the germline V gene (reference sequence). The CDR3 loop reads CASSLDRGTDTQYF. The CDR3 nucleotides read TGTGCCAGCAGTCTCGACAGGGGCACAGATACGCAGTATTTT.

The V and J genes are TRBV28 and TRBJ1-1, with D unclear. The CDR3 loop spans 15 amino acids. Trimming removed 6 bases at V and 2 bases at J, with 16 bases between. Germline loops: CDR1 MDHEN, CDR2 SYDVKM. In nucleotides, the CDR3 is TGTGCCAGCAGGCCCTATAGACAATCAAACACTGAAGCTTTCTTT. Amino acid sequence: CASRPYRQSNTEAFF.

This clone showed up just once. The J gene is TRBJ1-5, the V gene TRBV11-3, with TRBD1 matching 10 bases. CDR3 length equals 15 residues. CDR1 is SGHNT, CDR2 YENEEA, per germline. The trim removed 5 bases at V and 7 bases at J, leaving 8 bases unmatched. CDR3 sequence: CASSPGTGEGQPQHF. The CDR3 DNA follows: TGTGCCAGCAGCCCCGGGACAGGGGAAGGACAGCCCCAGCATTTT.

The chain links TRBV5-1 to TRBJ2-3; 8 bases align to TRBD2. Trimming cost V 2 bases and J 3 bases; bases outside gene matches: 8. Germline V lookup: CDR1 SGHRS, CDR2 YFSETQ. The CDR3 has 16 amino acids. The CDR3 nucleotides read TGCGCCAGCAGCTTAGGTGAACTAGCGGCGACAGATACGCAGTATTTT. Translated, it gives CASSLGELAATDTQYF.

V and J are TRBV6-6 and TRBJ2-7; tentatively, D is TRBD2 (5 bases). Germline lookup yields CDR1 MNHNY and CDR2 SVGAGI (reference sequence). The CDR3 consists of 15 residues. Trimming cost V 6 bases and J 3 bases, with 18 bases left between them. The CDR3 loop reads CASRTIEGANYEQYF. The CDR3 region has the DNA TGTGCCAGCAGAACGATCGAGGGTGCGAACTACGAGCAGTACTTC.

The rearrangement uses TRBV10-1 and TRBJ1-2; 10 bases are a match to TRBD1. This CDR3 has 15 amino acids. Germline assignment: CDR1 WNHNN and CDR2 SYGVQD (reference sequence). The V gene end was trimmed by 6 bases and the J gene end by 7 bases; junction bases not matched to a gene: 11. The CDR3 reads CASSNPGTGDSGYTF. The CDR3 nucleotides read TGCGCCAGCAGCAACCCAGGGACAGGGGACTCTGGCTACACCTTC.

The chain is built from TRBV25-1 and TRBJ2-3; 9 bases agree with TRBD1. The CDR3 has 16 amino acids. Germline values: CDR1 MGHDK, CDR2 SYGVNS. Losses at the gene ends were 4 bases for V and 3 bases for J; bases not matched to a gene: 8. Here the CDR3 reads CASSAGTGKGTDTQYF. In DNA form, the CDR3 reads TGTGCCAGCAGTGCCGGGACAGGGAAGGGTACAGATACGCAGTATTTT.